This T cell receptor beta chain derives from a study of patients and donors after allogeneic stem cell transplantation. TCRdb analysed the RT-PCR reads with MiXCR anew, one entry per CDR3 protein. The table shows roughly 150,000 distinct CDR3 sequences, with 20% to 25% occurring only once. The V segment lost 7 bases and the J segment 0 bases; nucleotides outside the gene matches: 10. The CDR3 totals 17 residues. This clonotype originated in a human donor who was either an allogeneic HSCT recipient or a stem cell or donor lymphocyte infusion donor (not recorded which). It is not recorded whose cells these are; they may come from a transplant donor. The chain is built from TRBV12-3 or TRBV12-4 and TRBJ1-3; 9 positions match TRBD1. The sample consisted of blood, either unsorted or a sorted T cell fraction (not recorded which). The CDR3: CASTGTGGKSSGNTIYF. In DNA, the CDR3 is TGTGCCAGCACGGGAACAGGGGGCAAGAGCTCTGGAAACACCATATATTTT.